The 20 T cell receptor beta chains below all came from one sample that was sequenced in a study of T-cell reconstitution after alpha-beta-depleted transplantation in children. The TCRbeta library was prepared with unique molecular identifiers. MiXCR was run by TCRdb on the PCR reads, yielding one entry per CDR3 protein. The data hold about 340,000 distinct CDR3 sequences, with 10% observed a single time. The sequenced sample was PBMCs from the stem cell graft donor, obtained from the stem cell graft. The source of these receptors is a human donor who donated a stem cell graft to a child with acute lymphoblastic leukemia.

This clonotype was seen more than once but under ten times. The rearrangement joins TRBV5-1 to TRBJ2-7, with TRBD1 identical over 9 bases. V was pared by 0 bases and J by 6 bases, with 7 bases of the junction left unmatched. CDR3 length equals 15 residues. Germline V gives CDR1 SGHRS, CDR2 YFSETQ. The CDR3 nucleotides read TGCGCCAGCAGCTTGGAGGGACAGGGAAAACTCGAGCAGTACTTC. The encoded protein is CASSLEGQGKLEQYF.

This clonotype was picked up a small number of times. V usage is TRBV7-2 and J usage is TRBJ2-5; 7 bases are shared with TRBD2. The V segment lost 2 bases and the J segment 4 bases; nucleotides outside the gene matches: 7. Germline CDR1 is SGHTA and CDR2 is FQGNSA. This CDR3 has 15 amino acids. The CDR3 is CASSLPPGRGETQYF. CDR3 bases: TGTGCCAGCAGCTTACCCCCAGGGAGGGGAGAGACCCAGTACTTC.

J is TRBJ1-5 and V is TRBV7-2; D is unresolved. Trimming removed 5 bases at V and 2 bases at J, with 10 bases between. Germline CDR1 reads SGHTA; CDR2 reads FQGNSA. The CDR3 totals 14 residues. CDR3 DNA sequence: TGTGCCAGCAGCGTCGGTAGAGGCAATCAGCCCCAGCATTTT. This gives the protein CASSVGRGNQPQHF.

Only a few counts were recorded for this clonotype. The chain combines TRBV12-3 or TRBV12-4 with TRBJ1-1, with unresolved D. The CDR3 spans 13 residues. Deletions cut 6 bases from V and 3 bases from J, with 11 bases between. CDR3 sequence: CASSPGRDTEAFF. CDR3 bases: TGTGCCAGCAGCCCTGGGAGGGACACTGAAGCTTTCTTT.

The chain is built from TRBV28 and TRBJ2-7; 8 bases match TRBD1. V shed 7 bases, J shed 7 bases, and the junction held 15 bases outside the gene matches. Germline CDR1 MDHEN, CDR2 SYDVKM. The CDR3 is made up of 15 amino acids. This chain's CDR3 is CASTKPGRGLEEQYF. The CDR3 nucleotides read TGTGCCAGCACCAAGCCTGGCAGGGGGCTTGAAGAGCAGTACTTC.

This clonotype was counted only a few times. The chain recombines TRBV9 with TRBJ2-7; 8 nucleotides align to TRBD1. Germline V gene lookup returns CDR1 SGDLS and CDR2 YYNGEE. V was pared by 3 bases and J by 4 bases, with 3 bases of the junction left unmatched. The CDR3 is 13 amino acids. The CDR3 reads CASSARQGYEQYF. The CDR3 nucleotides read TGTGCCAGCAGCGCCAGACAGGGGTACGAGCAGTACTTC.

This clonotype has more than one count but fewer than ten. The V and J genes are TRBV9 and TRBJ2-1, with 12 bases that match TRBD2. From germline, CDR1 is SGDLS and CDR2 YYNGEE. This CDR3 is built from 15 residues. V shed 3 bases, J shed 8 bases, and the junction held 6 bases outside the gene matches. This CDR3 is CASSATSGSAHEQFF. The CDR3 DNA follows: TGTGCCAGCAGCGCGACTAGCGGGAGTGCCCATGAGCAGTTCTTC.

The chain uses TRBV7-9 and TRBJ1-2, with D unclear. The V end was cut by 4 bases, the J end by 0 bases, with 12 bases between. The germline V gene encodes CDR1 SEHNR and CDR2 FQNEAQ (reference sequence). CDR3 length: 15 residues. The CDR3 DNA is TGTGCCAGCAGCTCTTGGACGGCCGCTAACTATGGCTACACCTTC. This translates into CASSSWTAANYGYTF.

There are many counts of this clonotype. This chain joins TRBV20-1 and TRBJ2-7; TRBD2 is a possible D gene (6 bases). CDR3 length: 15 amino acids. Germline CDR1 and CDR2: DFQATT and SNEGSKA (reference sequence). V shed 1 base and J shed 6 bases, with 19 bases lying between them. The CDR3 is CSARGGPLLGGEQYF. CDR3 in DNA: TGCAGTGCTAGAGGCGGGCCGCTCCTCGGGGGCGAGCAGTACTTC.

This clonotype was seen a few times. V and J are TRBV11-1 and TRBJ2-1; 7 bases fit TRBD2. Looked up from germline, CDR1 is SGHAT and CDR2 is FQDESV (reference sequence). With 5 bases clipped from V and 0 bases from J, the junction kept 13 bases outside the gene matches. This CDR3 comprises 18 residues. The chain's CDR3 is CASSPILGPSGSYNEQFF. The CDR3, as DNA: TGTGCCAGCAGCCCAATCTTAGGTCCTAGCGGCTCCTACAATGAGCAGTTCTTC.

This clonotype occurred many times. V is TRBV29-1 and J is TRBJ1-2; 8 positions match TRBD1. V shed 1 base, J shed 3 bases, and the junction held 4 bases outside the gene matches. Germline V CDR1 and CDR2: SQVTM, ANQGSEA. The CDR3 length is 14 residues. The CDR3 protein is CSVEGGQDYYGYTF. The CDR3 DNA reads TGCAGCGTTGAAGGGGGACAGGACTACTATGGCTACACCTTC.

The CDR3 spells CSAQTLAFSSYEQYF. CDR3 nucleotides: TGCAGTGCTCAAACCCTAGCGTTTAGCTCCTACGAGCAGTACTTC. The rearrangement links TRBV20-1 to TRBJ2-7; D is possibly TRBD2 (6 bases). The V end lost 5 bases, the J end lost 0 bases, and 17 bases lay between the germline ends. Germline V gene data show CDR1 as DFQATT and CDR2 as SNEGSKA (reference sequence). This CDR3 contains 15 residues.

The rearrangement joins TRBV29-1 to TRBJ2-3; either TRBD1 or TRBD2 may supply D (6 bases each). Germline V gene sequence: CDR1 SQVTM, CDR2 ANQGSEA. V lost 0 bases, J lost 6 bases, and 16 bases lay in between. This CDR3 has 15 amino acids. CDR3 DNA: TGCAGCGTTGAAGAGGGGGCAAGGGAGGCGGATACGCAGTATTTT. Translation gives CSVEEGAREADTQYF.

In DNA form, the CDR3 reads TGCGCCAGCAGCTTGGCCGATGATTCTAGCACAGATACGCAGTATTTT. Encoded protein: CASSLADDSSTDTQYF. The chain combines TRBV5-1 with TRBJ2-3; no definite D call. The CDR3 runs 16 residues. Trimming cost V 0 bases and J 0 bases, with 11 bases left between them. Germline V gene data show CDR1 as SGHRS and CDR2 as YFSETQ.

This clonotype appeared a few times. The V call is TRBV4-1, the J call TRBJ2-7, with 9 bases that match TRBD2. The CDR3 loop spans 15 amino acids. With V trimmed by 4 bases and J by 4 bases, 8 bases remained unmatched. Germline V gene lookup returns CDR1 MGHRA and CDR2 YSYEKL. CDR3 bases: TGCGCCAGCAGCCGTGGGGGTAGCGGGAGTTACGAGCAGTACTTC. Its protein product is CASSRGGSGSYEQYF.

A note on this clonotype: A much larger clone differs from this one at a single base, so this may be a read error. The rearrangement joins TRBV6-5 to TRBJ1-1; 7 positions agree with TRBD1. The CDR3 is 17 amino acids. Germline loops: CDR1 MNHEY, CDR2 SVGAGI. DNA of the CDR3: TGTGCCACCAGTTACTTCCAGACAGGGAGTATGGACACTGAAGCTTTCTTT. Its protein product is CATSYFQTGSMDTEAFF.

This clonotype was detected only a few times. The chain couples TRBV7-9 to TRBJ1-1, with 9 bases that match TRBD1. The V and J ends lost 4 bases and 4 bases, in that order; junction bases with no gene match: 7. From germline, CDR1 is SEHNR and CDR2 FQNEAQ (reference sequence). The CDR3 has 15 residues. CDR3 nucleotides: TGTGCCAGCAGCTCACACAGGGGGCGAGTCACTGAAGCTTTCTTT. Its translation: CASSSHRGRVTEAFF. Full variable domain (outside the CDR3, taken from reference TRBV7-9 and TRBJ1-1): DTGVSQNPRHKITKRGQNVTFRCDPISEHNRLYWYRQTLGQGPEFLTYFQNEAQLEKSRLLSDRFSAERPKGSFSTLEIQRTEQGDSAMYLCASSSHRGRVTEAFFGQGTRLTVV.

In this sample, this clonotype turned up many times. The rearrangement links TRBV7-9 to TRBJ2-5; the D is unclear. The length of the CDR3 is 14 residues. Between the trimmed V and J ends, which lost 0 bases and 5 bases, there was a span of 10 bases. Germline assignment: CDR1 SEHNR and CDR2 FQNEAQ (reference sequence). The CDR3: CASSLAGSRETQYF. The CDR3 DNA reads TGTGCCAGCAGCTTAGCGGGATCAAGGGAGACCCAGTACTTC.

The J gene is TRBJ2-5, the V gene TRBV4-1; unclear D gene. Trimming shortened V by 5 bases and J by 4 bases, and 8 bases separated the two germline ends. Germline V gene lookup returns CDR1 MGHRA and CDR2 YSYEKL. There are 12 residues in the CDR3. CDR3 residues: CASSGIGETQYF. In DNA form, the CDR3 reads TGCGCCAGCAGCGGGATTGGAGAGACCCAGTACTTC.

In its sample, this clonotype was seen a few times. CDR3 DNA: TGTGCCAGCAGCTCGACCGTAGGTGAAGAGACCCAGTACTTC. This codes for CASSSTVGEETQYF. The V and J genes are TRBV7-9 and TRBJ2-5; D gene ambiguous. This CDR3 contains 14 residues. Germline V gene sequence: CDR1 SEHNR, CDR2 FQNEAQ (reference sequence). V was pared by 4 bases and J by 3 bases, with 12 bases between.